This T cell receptor (beta chain) was retrieved from a study of CD8 T cells in Susac syndrome. Patients with stable or active relapsing-remitting disease, all of them treatment-naive, made up the multiple sclerosis controls. The CDR3 consists of 12 residues. Trimming pared 0 bases from V and 6 bases from J, leaving 8 bases between. CDR1 is GTSNPN, CDR2 SVGIG, per germline (reference sequence). Random hexamers primed reverse transcription of about 0.45 to 1 ug RNA. The immunoSEQ assay covered 54 Vbeta and 13 Jbeta segments for CDR3. TCRdb reprocessed the immunoSEQ multiplex PCR reads with MiXCR, giving one entry per CDR3 protein. Of 160,000 or so distinct CDR3 sequences listed, roughly 95% are singletons.

The chain couples TRBV30 to TRBJ1-2; D gene unclear. This TCR derives from a human donor with multiple sclerosis. The sample consisted of CD8+ T cells from PBMCs. The CDR3 DNA reads TGTGCCTGGAGTGTAACACCCGATGGCTACACCTTC. Residues: CAWSVTPDGYTF.